The next 7 T cell receptor beta chains were all read from a single sample in a study of T cells in Graves' hyperthyroidism and ophthalmopathy. Amplified regions were TCR beta CDR3 sequences from RNA transcripts. The HTBI set primed first-round TCR CDR3 RT-PCR. TCRdb reprocessed the multiplex PCR reads with MiXCR, giving one entry per CDR3 protein. The sample carries around 620,000 distinct CDR3 sequences, around 16% recorded once. The sequencing input was blood. The receptors shown here come from a woman aged 25 to 45 with Graves' hyperthyroidism.

This clonotype was seen a handful of times. The chain has TRBV11-1 and TRBJ2-1, with 7 bases aligning to TRBD2. Germline CDR1 and CDR2: SGHAT and FQDESV (reference sequence). V was clipped by 2 bases and J by 4 bases; unmatched bases: 17. The CDR3 totals 19 residues. CDR3 sequence reads: CASSLLGRDKAGVYNEQFF. As DNA, the CDR3 is TGTGCCAGCAGCTTACTTGGCAGGGATAAGGCGGGGGTGTACAATGAGCAGTTCTTC.

This clonotype showed up many times. The chain uses TRBV20-1 and TRBJ2-1; 9 nucleotides line up with TRBD1. This CDR3 region has 15 residues. Per the germline V gene, CDR1 is DFQATT and CDR2 is SNEGSKA (reference sequence). J gave up 4 bases and V 5 bases, and 9 bases lay outside the gene matches. The CDR3 bases are TGCAGTGCTTGTAACCGGGACAGGGATTACAATGAGCAGTTCTTC. Its translation is CSACNRDRDYNEQFF.

This chain uses TRBV6-1 with TRBJ1-2, with D possibly matching TRBD1 (5 bases). Per germline, CDR1 MNHNS and CDR2 SASEGT. Trimming removed 1 base from V and 10 bases from J, with 16 bases in between. The CDR3 is made up of 14 amino acids. CDR3 DNA sequence: TGTGCCAGCAGTGAAGTTTCGGTCGGGGCGGCCTACACCTTC. Translated, it gives CASSEVSVGAAYTF.

This clonotype was seen a few times. The gene calls are TRBV28 and TRBJ2-7, with D perhaps TRBD1 or TRBD2 (5 bases each). V was shortened by 10 bases and J by 1 base, with 11 bases between the two germline ends. This CDR3 comprises 12 residues. Per the germline V gene, CDR1 is MDHEN and CDR2 is SYDVKM. The CDR3 sequence is CATQGPSYEQYF. DNA of the CDR3: TGTGCCACCCAGGGACCTTCCTACGAGCAGTACTTC.

This rearrangement joins TRBV5-1 to TRBJ2-5; D gene unclear. Germline V lookup: CDR1 SGHRS, CDR2 YFSETQ. V was pared by 3 bases and J by 5 bases, with 8 bases between. The CDR3 covers 12 residues. CDR3 sequence: CASSSQAETQYF. The CDR3 DNA sequence: TGCGCCAGCAGCTCCCAGGCGGAGACCCAGTACTTC.

This clonotype showed up many times. The rearrangement joins TRBV28 to TRBJ1-2; D is perhaps TRBD1 (5 bases). From germline, CDR1 is MDHEN and CDR2 SYDVKM. Trimming removed 1 base at V and 5 bases at J, with 8 bases between. CDR3 length: 13 amino acids. DNA for the CDR3: TGTGCCAGCAGTTTATCGGGGGGGTATGGCTACACCTTC. It translates to CASSLSGGYGYTF.

The rearrangement uses TRBV30 and TRBJ2-3; D unclear. Germline V gene sequence: CDR1 GTSNPN, CDR2 SVGIG (reference sequence). Trimming left V 0 bases short and J 7 bases short, with 5 bases between. This CDR3 has 11 amino acids. The CDR3 DNA is TGTGCCTGGAGTGTGGGATATACGCAGTATTTT. It specifies CAWSVGYTQYF. The full variable domain, completed using reference TRBV30 and TRBJ2-3, is SQTIHQWPATLVQPVGSPLSLECTVEGTSNPNLYWYRQAAGRGLQLLFYSVGIGQISSEVPQNLSASRPQDRQFILSSKKLLLSDSGFYLCAWSVGYTQYFGPGTRLTVL.